Detailed here is one TCR beta chain. What it binds is not known. The CDR3 consists of 12 residues. From germline, CDR1 is PRHDT and CDR2 FYEKMQ (reference sequence). Use of 60 Vbeta and 13 Jbeta primers characterized the PCR. Sequencing was performed with immunoSEQ multiplex PCR; in TCRdb, only in-frame clones are kept and a portion is missing. Of more than 150,000 clones in the sample, 82% were seen once. The entry originates in a study of cytomegalovirus exposure and HLA in healthy donors. Findings and limits, study-wide: Later analysis identified several of the most significant clusters that appeared linked to common viral pathogens.

This TCR derives from a man aged 35 to 55 in good health and CMV-seronegative. The chain links TRBV13 to TRBJ2-5; tentatively, D is TRBD1 (5 bases). The DNA end favors TRBJ2-7, so the J call may be wrong. Material for sequencing was PBMCs. DNA for the CDR3: TGTGCCAGCAGCAGAACAGGCGGCGAGCAGTACTTC. Its translation: CASSRTGGEQYF.